Below are 32 T cell receptor beta chains sequenced from a single sample in a study. Each CDR3 protein gets one entry after TCRdb re-called the RT-PCR reads with MiXCR. This table holds 550,000 to 750,000 distinct CDR3 sequences, 14% found once. The sample comprised memory CD4+ T cells from blood. Every receptor here comes from a female donor in good health, serving as a healthy control.

There are a few counts of this clonotype. V gene TRBV24-1 combines with J gene TRBJ2-3; no clear D. V was pared by 4 bases and J by 2 bases, with 15 bases between. This CDR3 region has 16 residues. Germline values: CDR1 KGHDR, CDR2 SFDVKD. The CDR3 loop reads CATSDPRAPVTDTQYF. The CDR3 DNA reads TGTGCCACCAGTGACCCCCGGGCCCCGGTCACAGATACGCAGTATTTT.

Ten or more counts support this clonotype. The J gene is TRBJ2-1, the V gene TRBV12-5; D unresolved. The germline gives CDR1 LGHNT, CDR2 FRNRAP. CDR3 length: 13 amino acids. Trimming cost V 7 bases and J 6 bases, with 13 bases left between them. The CDR3 here is CASVKSGSNEQFF. CDR3 nucleotides: TGTGCTAGTGTAAAATCTGGAAGCAATGAGCAGTTCTTC.

The chain combines TRBV29-1 with TRBJ1-2; TRBD1 might be the D (5 bases). This CDR3 region has 14 residues. The germline V and J ends were trimmed by 3 bases and 0 bases, with 11 bases remaining between them. Germline lookup yields CDR1 SQVTM and CDR2 ANQGSEA. CDR3 coding DNA: TGCAGCGTTGATGTGGCAGGGACTAACTATGGCTACACCTTC. The encoded protein is CSVDVAGTNYGYTF.

This chain uses TRBV5-1 with TRBJ1-2, with 9 bases aligning to TRBD1. Germline assignment: CDR1 SGHRS and CDR2 YFSETQ. V trimming: 3 bases; J trimming: 1 base; junction bases outside the gene matches: 7. The CDR3 has 16 amino acids. For the CDR3, the DNA is TGCGCCAGCAGCTCACAGGGGGCCCGGGGTAACTATGGCTACACCTTC. Translating it yields CASSSQGARGNYGYTF.

This clonotype was counted many times. The chain combines TRBV4-3 with TRBJ2-7; the D is unclear. The V and J ends lost 0 bases and 3 bases respectively, with 12 bases between them. CDR1 and CDR2 from the germline V gene are LGHNA and YSLEER. This CDR3 has 15 amino acids. The CDR3 loop reads CASSQEHLARYEQYF. The CDR3 coding sequence is TGCGCCAGCAGCCAAGAGCATCTGGCACGCTACGAGCAGTACTTC.

The chain employs TRBV6-2 or TRBV6-3 and TRBJ1-1; D unresolved. CDR1 and CDR2 from the germline V gene are MNHEY and SVGEGT. This CDR3 spans 12 amino acids. V was shortened by 1 base and J by 4 bases, with 4 bases between the two germline ends. The CDR3 bases are TGTGCCAGCAGTTACTGTAGCACTGAAGCTTTCTTT. Protein product: CASSYCSTEAFF.

In this sample, this clonotype turned up a few times. V and J are TRBV4-1 and TRBJ2-1; TRBD1 matches at 7 bases. The germline CDR1 and CDR2 sequences are MGHRA and YSYEKL. The CDR3 is 15 amino acids. With 5 bases clipped from V and 7 bases from J, the junction kept 11 bases outside the gene matches. The CDR3 bases are TGCGCCAGCAGCACTATGCCGGGACAGAAAAATGAGCAGTTCTTC. Protein: CASSTMPGQKNEQFF.

This clonotype was counted a few times. The chain links TRBV4-2 to TRBJ1-1; no definite D call. CDR1 LGHNA and CDR2 YNFKEQ come from the germline V gene. V was pared by 6 bases and J by 1 base, with 12 bases between. The length of the CDR3 is 14 residues. The CDR3 DNA reads as TGTGCCAGCAGTAAAGGGCATTCGAACACTGAAGCTTTCTTT. It is translated as CASSKGHSNTEAFF.

The J gene is TRBJ2-5, the V gene TRBV6-1; D gene uncertain. The V gene's germline CDR1 is MNHNS and CDR2 SASEGT. Trimming removed 2 bases at V and 2 bases at J, with 12 bases between. This CDR3 comprises 15 residues. CDR3 DNA: TGTGCCAGCAGTGAATTCCGACGCCTTCAAGAGACCCAGTACTTC. Protein product: CASSEFRRLQETQYF.

The rearrangement joins TRBV7-2 to TRBJ2-1; 10 bases line up with TRBD2. Per the germline V gene, CDR1 is SGHTA and CDR2 is FQGNSA. This CDR3 has 18 amino acids. Losses at the gene ends were 3 bases for V and 0 bases for J; bases not matched to a gene: 8. CDR3 in amino acids: CASSFQGLAFGSYNEQFF. DNA of the CDR3: TGTGCCAGCAGCTTTCAGGGACTAGCGTTTGGCTCCTACAATGAGCAGTTCTTC.

This clonotype was observed a few times. This chain's CDR3 is CASSIVSPGGHEQFF. DNA for the CDR3: TGTGCCAGTAGTATAGTGTCCCCAGGGGGCCATGAGCAGTTCTTC. The gene calls are TRBV19 and TRBJ2-1, with 8 bases matching TRBD1. Germline values: CDR1 LNHDA, CDR2 SQIVND (reference sequence). CDR3 length: 15 amino acids. The V gene end was trimmed by 1 base and the J gene end by 8 bases; junction bases not matched to a gene: 7.

This clonotype was detected many times. The rearrangement links TRBV7-2 to TRBJ2-1, with TRBD1 matching over 10 bases. J was trimmed by 4 bases and V by 10 bases; bases with no gene match: 7. Germline V lookup: CDR1 SGHTA, CDR2 FQGNSA. This CDR3 has 14 residues. The CDR3 bases are TGTGCCATCCAAGACAGGGGGCCGTACAATGAGCAGTTCTTC. It translates to CAIQDRGPYNEQFF.

This clonotype has just a few counts. The chain carries TRBV20-1 and TRBJ1-2; TRBD1 agrees at 8 bases. V trimming: 4 bases; J trimming: 14 bases; junction bases outside the gene matches: 15. Looked up from germline, CDR1 is DFQATT and CDR2 is SNEGSKA (reference sequence). The CDR3 consists of 13 residues. CDR3 bases: TGCAGTGCTACTGACACAGGGGGAGGATTGGGGACCTTC. Protein sequence: CSATDTGGGLGTF.

For this clonotype: An end of the junction differs from the germline gene, which may be a read error. This chain joins TRBV20-1 and TRBJ2-3; D uncertain. This CDR3 spans 12 amino acids. The V gene's germline CDR1 is DFQATT and CDR2 SNEGSKA (reference sequence). CDR3 coding DNA: TGCAGTGCTAGGACCTACACAGATATGCAGTATTTT. This codes for CSARTYTDMQYF.

This clonotype was recorded a few times. The chain has TRBV28 and TRBJ2-5; D unclear. In germline, CDR1 is MDHEN, CDR2 SYDVKM. The CDR3 is 13 residues long. V was pared by 1 base and J by 5 bases, with 8 bases between. Here the CDR3 DNA reads TGTGCCAGCAGTTTATCTAACCGGGAGACCCAGTACTTC. It codes for CASSLSNRETQYF. Variable domain in full (rest from reference TRBV28 and TRBJ2-5): DVKVTQSSRYLVKRTGEKVFLECVQDMDHENMFWYRQDPGLGLRLIYFSYDVKMKEKGDIPEGYSVSREKKERFSLILESASTNQTSMYLCASSLSNRETQYFGPGTRLLVL.

There are many counts of this clonotype. This chain connects TRBV7-6 to TRBJ2-1; D might be TRBD2 (6 bases). The CDR3 totals 14 residues. Trimming removed 5 bases at V and 9 bases at J, with 17 bases between. Germline-derived CDR1 and CDR2 are SGHVS and FNYEAQ. The CDR3 DNA is TGTGCCAGCAGCCAAGCTTGGAGGGCGGGTGAGCAGTTCTTC. Translated: CASSQAWRAGEQFF.

The table lists this clonotype with many counts. The chain combines TRBV20-1 with TRBJ2-7, with 9 bases matching TRBD2. Germline V gives CDR1 DFQATT, CDR2 SNEGSKA (reference sequence). Unmatched junction bases numbered 5, after V lost 6 bases and J lost 2 bases. This CDR3 contains 13 residues. CDR3 nucleotide sequence: TGCAGTGCCCCGGCTAGCGGGACCTACGAGCAGTACTTC. It specifies CSAPASGTYEQYF.

The chain joins TRBV24-1 to TRBJ1-2; TRBD1 is a possible D gene (5 bases). Germline CDR1 KGHDR, CDR2 SFDVKD. V lost 6 bases, J lost 4 bases, and 11 bases lay in between. The CDR3 has 13 amino acids. CDR3 sequence reads: CATSSPGFYGYTF. DNA for the CDR3: TGTGCCACCAGTTCCCCAGGGTTCTATGGCTACACCTTC.

The rearrangement links TRBV5-1 to TRBJ1-4; D uncertain. V was trimmed by 3 bases and J by 6 bases, leaving 15 bases between them. Germline lookup yields CDR1 SGHRS and CDR2 YFSETQ. This CDR3 is 15 amino acids long. CDR3 coding DNA: TGCGCCAGCAGCTCCGCCGGACCTAGGGATGAAAAACTGTTTTTT. Its translation is CASSSAGPRDEKLFF.

The genes are TRBV20-1 and TRBJ2-7, with 11 bases identical to TRBD2. The junction had 7 bases not matched to a gene; V was cut back by 0 bases and J by 3 bases. There are 16 residues in the CDR3. Germline CDR1 DFQATT, CDR2 SNEGSKA (reference sequence). The CDR3, as DNA: TGCAGTGCTAGAGATCCCCTAGCGGGAGGCCTCTACGAGCAGTACTTC. It encodes CSARDPLAGGLYEQYF.

This chain links TRBV20-1 with TRBJ2-7; 8 nucleotides align to TRBD1. CDR1 is DFQATT and CDR2 is SNEGSKA in the germline V gene (reference sequence). The V gene end was trimmed by 4 bases and the J gene end by 6 bases; junction bases not matched to a gene: 8. The CDR3 sequence is 13 residues long. For the CDR3, the DNA is TGCAGTGCTACAGGGGGCCGGTCCGGCGAGCAGTACTTC. This gives the protein CSATGGRSGEQYF.

Only a few counts were recorded for this clonotype. The chain has TRBV5-1 and TRBJ1-1; 11 bases match TRBD1. This CDR3 has 15 amino acids. Germline V gives CDR1 SGHRS, CDR2 YFSETQ. The V segment lost 3 bases and the J segment 7 bases; nucleotides outside the gene matches: 8. CDR3 residues: CASSSPDRGRNEAFF. The CDR3 DNA sequence: TGCGCCAGCAGCTCCCCGGACAGGGGGCGAAATGAAGCTTTCTTT.

In this sample, this clonotype turned up a few times. DNA of the CDR3: TGTGCCAGCAGCCGCACCGGGACTCACGAGCAGTACTTC. Protein: CASSRTGTHEQYF. The genes are TRBV6-2 or TRBV6-3 and TRBJ2-7, with D possibly being TRBD2 (6 bases). Germline V CDR1 and CDR2: MNHEY, SVGEGT. V lost 6 bases, J lost 5 bases, and 14 bases lay in between. The CDR3 is 13 residues long.

This clonotype showed up just a few times. The V call is TRBV10-3, the J call TRBJ1-2, with D possibly TRBD1 on 5 matching bases. Germline V gene lookup returns CDR1 ENHRY and CDR2 SYGVKD. The V end was cut by 4 bases, the J end by 4 bases, with 7 bases between. CDR3 length equals 12 residues. CDR3 DNA sequence: TGTGCCATCAGTGGACAGAGCTATGGCTACACCTTC. It specifies CAISGQSYGYTF.

This clonotype was recorded a few times. CDR3 DNA sequence: TGTGCCATCAGTGAGCCCCCCAATGAGCAGTTCTTC. The encoded protein is CAISEPPNEQFF. The chain joins TRBV10-3 to TRBJ2-1; the D is unclear. The CDR3 consists of 12 residues. With 2 bases removed from V and 6 bases from J, the gap between germline ends came to 5 bases. The germline V gene encodes CDR1 ENHRY and CDR2 SYGVKD.

The CDR3 DNA follows: TGTGCCAGCAGCCCACTCGGGTCTAGCGGGAGGACCTCCTACGAGCAGTACTTC. It codes for CASSPLGSSGRTSYEQYF. The chain couples TRBV7-9 to TRBJ2-7; TRBD2 aligns across 11 bases. This CDR3 region has 18 residues. V trimming: 5 bases; J trimming: 0 bases; junction bases outside the gene matches: 12. Germline loops: CDR1 SEHNR, CDR2 FQNEAQ (reference sequence). Full variable domain (remainder filled in from reference TRBV7-9 and TRBJ2-7): DTGVSQNPRHKITKRGQNVTFRCDPISEHNRLYWYRQTLGQGPEFLTYFQNEAQLEKSRLLSDRFSAERPKGSFSTLEIQRTEQGDSAMYLCASSPLGSSGRTSYEQYFGPGTRLTVT.

The chain joins TRBV11-2 to TRBJ2-3, with 8 bases identical to TRBD2. This CDR3 contains 18 residues. V shed 0 bases, J shed 1 base, and the junction held 9 bases outside the gene matches. Germline CDR1 and CDR2: SGHAT and FQNNGV. The CDR3: CASSLERWGSGGTDTQYF. The CDR3 DNA reads as TGTGCCAGCAGCTTAGAGCGTTGGGGTAGCGGGGGCACAGATACGCAGTATTTT.

Only a few counts were recorded for this clonotype. V usage is TRBV7-2 and J usage is TRBJ2-4; the match to TRBD1 covers 8 bases. Trimming at V came to 1 base and at J to 4 bases, leaving 6 bases not matched to a gene. The CDR3 sequence is 16 residues long. Per the germline V gene, CDR1 is SGHTA and CDR2 is FQGNSA. The CDR3 region is CASSLGRGRGKNIQYF. CDR3 nucleotide sequence: TGTGCCAGCAGCTTAGGCAGGGGGCGAGGAAAAAACATTCAGTACTTC.

This clonotype was detected ten times or more. As DNA, the CDR3 is TGTGCCAGCAGTGAGGGGGGGGGCCGCATCTACGAGCAGTACTTC. This codes for CASSEGGGRIYEQYF. The V and J genes are TRBV6-1 and TRBJ2-7, with a weak D call TRBD2 (7 bases). Trimming took 3 bases from V and 3 from J, leaving 15 bases between them. The CDR3 sequence is 15 residues long. Germline CDR1 is MNHNS and CDR2 is SASEGT.

This clonotype was observed a handful of times. The CDR3 DNA follows: TGCCTGCCGCGGCCGGGACAGAGCTATGGCTACACCTTC. Encoded protein: CLPRPGQSYGYTF. The chain links TRBV20-1 to TRBJ1-2, with TRBD1 identical over 7 bases. CDR3 size: 13 residues. Germline CDR1 DFQATT, CDR2 SNEGSKA (reference sequence).

Only a few counts were recorded for this clonotype. V gene TRBV6-1 combines with J gene TRBJ2-7, with a weak D call TRBD1 (6 bases). CDR3 length: 14 residues. Trimming pared 6 bases from V and 3 bases from J, leaving 15 bases between. Germline CDR1 and CDR2: MNHNS and SASEGT. The CDR3: CASRDRQDRYEQYF. As DNA, the CDR3 is TGTGCCAGCAGGGACAGACAGGACCGCTACGAGCAGTACTTC.

This clonotype was picked up a small number of times. This rearrangement joins TRBV20-1 to TRBJ1-4; D may be TRBD1 (5 bases). The CDR3 has 15 amino acids. Trimming removed 0 bases at V and 8 bases at J, with 16 bases between. The germline gives CDR1 DFQATT, CDR2 SNEGSKA (reference sequence). CDR3 region: CSARDPGRQPEKLFF. CDR3 DNA: TGCAGTGCTAGAGATCCGGGGCGCCAACCGGAAAAACTGTTTTTT.